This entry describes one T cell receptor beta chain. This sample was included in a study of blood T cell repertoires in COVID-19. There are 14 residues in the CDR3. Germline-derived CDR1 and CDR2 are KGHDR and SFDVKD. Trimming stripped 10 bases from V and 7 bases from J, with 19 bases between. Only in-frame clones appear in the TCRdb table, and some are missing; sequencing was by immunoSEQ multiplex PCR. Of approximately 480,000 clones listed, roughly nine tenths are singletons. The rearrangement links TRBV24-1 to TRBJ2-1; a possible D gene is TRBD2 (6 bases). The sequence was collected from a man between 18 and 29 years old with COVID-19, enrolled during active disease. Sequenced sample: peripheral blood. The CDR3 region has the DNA TGTGCCACACAAGTAGCGGCAAACCCAAATGAGCAGTTCTTC. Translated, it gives CATQVAANPNEQFF.